The T cell receptor (beta chain) described here comes from a study of neurological immune-mediated disorders. This CDR3 is 17 amino acids long. In germline, CDR1 is WNHNN, CDR2 SYGVQD (reference sequence). With 3 bases clipped from V and 2 bases from J, the junction kept 7 bases outside the gene matches. This clonotype was picked up many times. Its target is unknown. The study's findings and limits: Expanded clones shared no identical CDR3 amino acid sequences across subjects, which suggested private TCR-beta repertoires in all groups.

Synthesis of cDNA was accomplished via 5'RACE employing 10-nucleotide random UMIs. Every sequencing run generated over 190 million TCR-beta sequences from 15-18 subjects. MiXCR, applied by TCRdb to the 5' RACE reads, yields one record per CDR3 protein. The sample comprises 55,000 or so distinct CDR3 sequences, over 3.5% of which are singletons, and roughly 1.9% rests with the top ten. The sorted libraries took fewer than 1.2 million CD4+ or CD8+ T cells. This sequence was found in a woman between 40 and 55 years old with multiple sclerosis. Sequenced material: CD4+ T cells from blood. The chain carries TRBV10-1 and TRBJ2-3; 11 bases map to TRBD1. The CDR3 reads CASSDTGQGALTDTQYF. CDR3 bases: TGCGCCAGCAGTGATACCGGACAGGGGGCCCTCACAGATACGCAGTATTTT.